Shown below are 30 T cell receptor beta chains from a single sample sequenced in a study of CD8 T cells in Susac syndrome. The RNA, about 0.45 to 1 ug, was put through reverse transcription using random hexamers. TCRdb recomputed calls from the immunoSEQ multiplex PCR reads with MiXCR, one row per CDR3 protein. The sample has around 200,000 distinct CDR3 sequences, approximately 96% seen once. Source material: CD4+ T cells from PBMCs. The receptors derive from a human donor with multiple sclerosis.

The table lists this clonotype with a few counts. This chain links TRBV2 with TRBJ2-3; no clear D gene. The length of the CDR3 is 11 residues. Trimming stripped 3 bases from V and 3 bases from J, with 1 base between. Germline CDR1 and CDR2: SNHLY and FYNNEI. For the CDR3, the DNA is TGTGCCAGCAGTGAGACAGATACGCAGTATTTT. Its translation: CASSETDTQYF. Combining the CDR3 with reference TRBV2 and TRBJ2-3 gives the whole variable domain EPEVTQTPSHQVTQMGQEVILRCVPISNHLYFYWYRQILGQKVEFLVSFYNNEISEKSEIFDDQFSVERPDGSNFTLKIRSTKLEDSAMYFCASSETDTQYFGPGTRLTVL.

The chain uses TRBV27 and TRBJ1-1, with unresolved D. The V end was cut by 6 bases, the J end by 1 base, with 15 bases between. The CDR3 is 15 amino acids. Per germline, CDR1 MNHEY and CDR2 SMNVEV (reference sequence). This CDR3 reads CASRGYVAGNTEAFF. As DNA, the CDR3 is TGTGCCAGCAGGGGATACGTGGCAGGGAACACTGAAGCTTTCTTT.

The chain couples TRBV29-1 to TRBJ2-1; 10 bases agree with TRBD2. V shed 8 bases and J 3 bases; nucleotides not matched to a gene: 4. Germline CDR1 reads SQVTM; CDR2 reads ANQGSEA. The CDR3 has 13 amino acids. The CDR3 DNA follows: TGCAGCTTAATAGCGGGGGGCTACAATGAGCAGTTCTTC. Amino acid sequence: CSLIAGGYNEQFF.

This chain connects TRBV20-1 to TRBJ1-1; D gene ambiguous. Germline CDR1 is DFQATT and CDR2 is SNEGSKA (reference sequence). The V gene lost 5 bases and the J gene lost 7 bases, with 8 bases spanning the gap. CDR3 length: 10 residues. The CDR3 reads CSAGRDEAFF. CDR3 nucleotides: TGCAGTGCTGGGCGAGATGAAGCTTTCTTT.

The chain combines TRBV29-1 with TRBJ2-7, with TRBD1 as a possible D gene (5 bases). Germline CDR1 SQVTM, CDR2 ANQGSEA. V was trimmed by 5 bases and J by 0 bases, leaving 11 bases between them. The CDR3 totals 13 residues. The CDR3 protein is CSVMGQVSYEQYF. The CDR3 DNA reads TGCAGCGTTATGGGGCAGGTCTCCTACGAGCAGTACTTC.

This clonotype has just one count. The chain uses TRBV6-5 and TRBJ1-2, with 9 bases that match TRBD1. The germline gives CDR1 MNHEY, CDR2 SVGAGI. V lost 2 bases and J lost 5; bases outside the gene matches: 6. The CDR3 consists of 15 residues. CDR3 loop: CASSYVTGGLYGYTF. The CDR3 region has the DNA TGTGCCAGCAGTTACGTCACAGGGGGCTTGTATGGCTACACCTTC.

The chain links TRBV12-3 or TRBV12-4 to TRBJ1-6; D call uncertain. V lost 3 bases to trimming and J lost 6 bases, with 6 bases between them. This CDR3 is 13 amino acids long. The CDR3 region is CASSFLRNSPLHF. The CDR3 DNA reads as TGTGCCAGCAGTTTTTTGCGTAATTCACCCCTCCACTTT.

This clonotype was counted a single time. This chain uses TRBV5-1 with TRBJ1-1; D uncertain. This CDR3 region has 14 residues. Per germline, CDR1 SGHRS and CDR2 YFSETQ. Trimming took 1 base from V and 5 from J, leaving 12 bases between them. The CDR3 DNA is TGCGCCAGCAGCTTGAACACCATCGGGACTGAAGCTTTCTTT. Translated: CASSLNTIGTEAFF.

The gene calls are TRBV5-1 and TRBJ2-3; the match to TRBD2 covers 13 bases. V was clipped by 4 bases and J by 1 base; unmatched bases: 6. Germline V gives CDR1 SGHRS, CDR2 YFSETQ. CDR3 length: 17 residues. In nucleotides, the CDR3 is TGCGCCAGCAGCCTAGGGACTAGCGGGGTTGGCACAGATACGCAGTATTTT. It translates to CASSLGTSGVGTDTQYF.

The chain recombines TRBV3-1 with TRBJ1-2, with TRBD1 matching 7 bases. J gave up 7 bases and V 6 bases, and 5 bases lay outside the gene matches. The CDR3 consists of 12 residues. Germline V lookup: CDR1 LGHDT, CDR2 YNNKEL (reference sequence). The CDR3 DNA sequence: TGTGCCAGCAGTCAACAGGGGACTGGCTACACCTTC. Amino acids: CASSQQGTGYTF.

This clonotype came up a few times. This rearrangement joins TRBV20-1 to TRBJ2-1; TRBD2 might be the D (5 bases). In germline, CDR1 is DFQATT, CDR2 SNEGSKA (reference sequence). V was shortened by 5 bases and J by 4 bases, with 6 bases between the two germline ends. The CDR3 covers 11 residues. The CDR3 is CSASGYNEQFF. CDR3 DNA sequence: TGCAGTGCTTCGGGGTACAATGAGCAGTTCTTC.

This chain joins TRBV23-1 and TRBJ1-3; TRBD1 aligns across 8 bases. TRBV23-1 is an ORF, and what it does is uncertain. The CDR3 extends over 18 amino acids. Trimming took 3 bases from V and 4 from J; bases not matched to a gene: 14. CDR3 sequence: CASSQSSTKTGVGNTIYF. In nucleotides, the CDR3 is TGCGCCAGCAGTCAGTCCTCAACGAAGACAGGGGTCGGAAACACCATATATTTT.

The chain has TRBV7-2 and TRBJ2-3; TRBD2 matches at 11 bases. The CDR3 covers 15 residues. In germline, CDR1 is SGHTA, CDR2 FQGNSA. V was pared by 4 bases and J by 2 bases, with 2 bases of the junction left unmatched. CDR3 in DNA: TGTGCCAGCAGCTCGACTAGCGGGGCCACAGATACGCAGTATTTT. Protein product: CASSSTSGATDTQYF.

The chain recombines TRBV12-3 or TRBV12-4 with TRBJ2-7, with 7 positions matching TRBD1. CDR3 length equals 14 residues. V gave up 8 bases and J gave up 1 base; unmatched junction bases: 8. The CDR3 nucleotides read TGTGCCAGCCTTGACAACAGGGGTTCCTACGAGCAGTACTTC. Translation: CASLDNRGSYEQYF.

This clonotype came up once. This chain joins TRBV12-3 or TRBV12-4 and TRBJ1-6, with D perhaps matching TRBD1 (5 bases). The CDR3 consists of 15 residues. With 3 bases removed from V and 7 bases from J, the gap between germline ends came to 13 bases. The CDR3 here is CASSFRVGTNSPLHF. The CDR3 coding sequence is TGTGCCAGCAGTTTCAGGGTGGGGACGAATTCACCCCTCCACTTT.

The chain carries TRBV30 and TRBJ1-3, with D perhaps matching TRBD1 (6 bases). Trimming cost V 5 bases and J 2 bases, with 16 bases left between them. The CDR3 runs to 15 residues. Per the germline V gene, CDR1 is GTSNPN and CDR2 is SVGIG (reference sequence). In nucleotides, the CDR3 is TGTGCCTGGGGCGAGGTACAGGGAGCTGGAAACACCATATATTTT. Protein: CAWGEVQGAGNTIYF.

The chain employs TRBV6-2 or TRBV6-3 and TRBJ1-1; no clear D gene. Germline V CDR1 and CDR2: MNHEY, SVGEGT. V lost 1 base and J lost 5, with 11 bases in between. This CDR3 comprises 14 residues. DNA of the CDR3: TGTGCCAGCAGTTACTTGGGAACGGGAACTGAAGCTTTCTTT. Its protein product is CASSYLGTGTEAFF.

The chain uses TRBV24-1 and TRBJ2-1, with 9 bases lining up with TRBD2. Unmatched junction bases numbered 6, after V lost 12 bases and J lost 7 bases. The CDR3 has 12 amino acids. Germline V gives CDR1 KGHDR, CDR2 SFDVKD. The CDR3 is CAVGGGVNEQFF. CDR3 coding DNA: TGTGCCGTAGGCGGGGGGGTGAATGAGCAGTTCTTC.

This chain links TRBV19 with TRBJ2-1; the match to TRBD1 covers 8 bases. Per the germline V gene, CDR1 is LNHDA and CDR2 is SQIVND (reference sequence). The CDR3 loop spans 14 amino acids. J was trimmed by 3 bases and V by 2 bases; bases with no gene match: 0. CDR3 sequence reads: CASSITGGYNEQFF. Written as DNA, the CDR3 is TGTGCCAGTAGTATAACAGGGGGCTACAATGAGCAGTTCTTC. The whole variable domain, filled in from reference TRBV19 and TRBJ2-1, reads DGGITQSPKYLFRKEGQNVTLSCEQNLNHDAMYWYRQDPGQGLRLIYYSQIVNDFQKGDIAEGYSVSREKKESFPLTVTSAQKNPTAFYLCASSITGGYNEQFFGPGTRLTVL.

The gene calls are TRBV7-9 and TRBJ1-4, with TRBD1 as a possible D gene (6 bases). The CDR3 has 16 residues. Per germline, CDR1 SEHNR and CDR2 FQNEAQ (reference sequence). V lost 1 base and J 4 bases, leaving 13 bases between the germline ends. The CDR3 region is CASSLGQARLNEKLFF. In DNA, the CDR3 is TGTGCCAGCAGCTTAGGACAGGCCCGGCTTAATGAAAAACTGTTTTTT.

The chain couples TRBV2 to TRBJ1-1; D possibly corresponds to TRBD1 (6 bases). Germline V gives CDR1 SNHLY, CDR2 FYNNEI. The CDR3 has 14 residues. Trimming removed 7 bases from V and 5 bases from J, with 17 bases in between. CDR3 region: CASMGGAEGTEAFF. The CDR3 bases are TGTGCCAGCATGGGGGGCGCGGAGGGGACTGAAGCTTTCTTT.

The chain has TRBV4-1 and TRBJ2-3, with D possibly TRBD1 on 6 matching bases. Trimming took off 1 base at V and 8 bases at J, with 19 bases between the two ends. From germline, CDR1 is MGHRA and CDR2 YSYEKL. CDR3 length: 16 residues. CDR3 bases: TGCGCCAGCAGCCAAGGTCCAGGGGCGACCGCAGGTACGCAGTATTTT. Its translation is CASSQGPGATAGTQYF.

The chain links TRBV28 to TRBJ1-6; 7 nucleotides agree with TRBD1. After removal of 4 bases from V and 6 bases from J, the junction contained 6 bases not matched to a gene. The CDR3 is 15 amino acids. Germline loops: CDR1 MDHEN, CDR2 SYDVKM. CDR3 protein: CASSSLGQPNSPLHF. In DNA form, the CDR3 reads TGTGCCAGCAGTTCATTGGGACAGCCTAATTCACCCCTCCACTTT.

This rearrangement joins TRBV29-1 to TRBJ2-3, with D possibly called TRBD1 or TRBD2 (5 bases each). The CDR3 length is 15 residues. Trimming removed 5 bases at V and 4 bases at J, with 19 bases between. Germline V gives CDR1 SQVTM, CDR2 ANQGSEA. The CDR3 DNA sequence: TGCAGCGTTAAAGGTTGGCCAGGGAGCCCAGATACGCAGTATTTT. Protein sequence: CSVKGWPGSPDTQYF.

The V gene is TRBV11-3, the J gene TRBJ1-6; unclear D gene. Trimming took off 4 bases at V and 11 bases at J, with 12 bases between the two ends. Looked up from germline, CDR1 is SGHNT and CDR2 is YENEEA. This CDR3 has 13 amino acids. The CDR3 loop reads CASSSPPAAPLHF. The CDR3 DNA sequence: TGTGCCAGCAGCTCGCCCCCAGCAGCACCCCTCCACTTT.

CDR3 DNA sequence: TGCAGCGCTAGCATGGAGCTCGCAACTAATGAAAAACTGTTTTTT. This translates into CSASMELATNEKLFF. This rearrangement joins TRBV29-1 to TRBJ1-4; no clear D gene. Germline values: CDR1 SQVTM, CDR2 ANQGSEA. V lost 7 bases and J lost 0, with 15 bases in between. CDR3 length: 15 residues. The variable domain in full, with the rest retrieved from reference TRBV29-1 and TRBJ1-4, is SAVISQKPSRDICQRGTSLTIQCQVDSQVTMMFWYRQQPGQSLTLIATANQGSEATYESGFVIDKFPISRPNLTFSTLTVSNMSPEDSSIYLCSASMELATNEKLFFGSGTQLSVL.

V usage is TRBV3-1 and J usage is TRBJ1-1; D is possibly TRBD1 (6 bases). Trimming stripped 1 base from V and 0 bases from J, with 12 bases between. The CDR3 sequence is 16 residues long. The germline CDR1 and CDR2 sequences are LGHDT and YNNKEL (reference sequence). The CDR3 sequence is CASSQATGRVNTEAFF. CDR3 DNA: TGTGCCAGCAGCCAAGCGACAGGCCGAGTGAACACTGAAGCTTTCTTT.

This clonotype was seen just once. This sequence joins TRBV20-1 and TRBJ1-2, with TRBD1 matching 7 bases. The ends lost 3 bases at V and 3 bases at J; junction bases unmatched: 7. Germline V gene data show CDR1 as DFQATT and CDR2 as SNEGSKA (reference sequence). The CDR3 has 14 amino acids. CDR3 bases: TGCAGTGCTAGGATCCTCGACAGGGACTATGGCTACACCTTC. This gives the protein CSARILDRDYGYTF.

The chain uses TRBV29-1 and TRBJ2-7; 10 bases are shared with TRBD1. Germline lookup yields CDR1 SQVTM and CDR2 ANQGSEA. The CDR3 has 14 amino acids. The V gene end was trimmed by 1 base and the J gene end by 4 bases; junction bases not matched to a gene: 4. The CDR3 DNA follows: TGCAGCGTTGAAGGACAGGGGGCGGCGTACGAGCAGTACTTC. Translating it yields CSVEGQGAAYEQYF.

The chain is built from TRBV12-3 or TRBV12-4 and TRBJ1-2, with a weak D call TRBD1 (5 bases). V was shortened by 1 base and J by 2 bases, with 8 bases between the two germline ends. The CDR3 contains 14 residues. DNA of the CDR3: TGTGCCAGCAGTTTAGTTGGGGACAACTATGGCTACACCTTC. Protein sequence: CASSLVGDNYGYTF.